This T cell receptor (beta chain) was sequenced during a study of T cell changes during pregnancy in multiple sclerosis. This table comes from immunoSEQ multiplex PCR, and its TCRdb copy is limited to in-frame clones, with some not included. Here the sample spans 50,000 to 65,000 clones, approximately 95% being singletons. The TCR originated in a female donor with multiple sclerosis, enrolled in a pregnancy study. The material sequenced was CD8+ T cells from peripheral blood mononuclear cells, taken in the second trimester of pregnancy.

CDR3 DNA: TGTGCCAGCAGCGGCGGAACTAGCTCCTACGAGCAGTACTTC. Translating gives CASSGGTSSYEQYF. The chain recombines TRBV9 with TRBJ2-7, with a weak D call TRBD2 (5 bases). From germline, CDR1 is SGDLS and CDR2 YYNGEE. V lost 3 bases and J lost 0, with 10 bases in between. The CDR3 covers 14 residues.